Listed below are T cell receptor beta chains from one sample, sequenced in a study of blood T cell repertoires in COVID-19. Profiled with immunoSEQ multiplex PCR; TCRdb holds only in-frame clones, not every one. The sample yields some 140,000 clones, approximately 88% seen once. The sample comprised PBMCs or T cells enriched from blood (not recorded which). The receptors shown here come from a man aged 35-49 years with acute COVID-19. Each CDR3 is given with its conserved first and last residue. The D gene is left open where the match is weak. Size is stated for part of the rows, as once, few or many counts, or as a class when the clone is expanded.

CDR3nt	CDR3aa	v_gene	j_gene	d_gene	abundance
TGTGCCAGCACTGCCCTGACAGGGATCGGTAATTCACCCCTCCACTTT	CASTALTGIGNSPLHF	TRBV27	TRBJ1-6	TRBD1	NA
TGCGCCAGCAGCCAAGCCCGGGGGAGGTATGGCTACACCTTC	CASSQARGRYGYTF	TRBV4-3	TRBJ1-2	NA	NA
TGCAGTGCTAGTCCGACAGGGGAGAGGAGGGCAAATCAGCCCCAGCATTTT	CSASPTGERRANQPQHF	TRBV20-1	TRBJ1-5	TRBD1	NA
TGTGCCAGTAGTATTCAGACAGGGGGAAATTCACCCCTCCACTTT	CASSIQTGGNSPLHF	TRBV19	TRBJ1-6	TRBD1	NA
TGTGCCAGCAGCTCATCTACTAGCGGAGAGACCCAGTACTTC	CASSSSTSGETQYF	TRBV11-3	TRBJ2-5	TRBD2	NA
TGCGCCAGCAGCTCTGTAGCGGGACTAGCCACAGATACGCAGTATTTT	CASSSVAGLATDTQYF	TRBV5-1	TRBJ2-3	TRBD2	NA
TGCGCCAGCAGCTTGGGAACCAGCACTGAAGCTTTCTTT	CASSLGTSTEAFF	TRBV5-1	TRBJ1-1	NA	NA
TGTGCCAGCAGCCTGGCCGGGGATCTCTATAATTCACCCCTCCACTTT	CASSLAGDLYNSPLHF	TRBV7-8	TRBJ1-6	NA	NA
TGTGCCAGCAGTTACTCGTACAGTATCTACACCGGGGAGCTGTTTTTT	CASSYSYSIYTGELFF	TRBV6-5	TRBJ2-2	NA	NA
TGTGCCACCAGCAGAGATAGGGGATCTAGGAGCGGGGAGCAGTTCTTC	CATSRDRGSRSGEQFF	TRBV15	TRBJ2-1	NA	NA
TGTGCCAGCGCCCGACAGGGTAACTATGGCTACACCTTC	CASARQGNYGYTF	TRBV9	TRBJ1-2	TRBD1	few